This T cell receptor (beta chain) was obtained from a study of shared clonotypes between healthy human individuals. Some clones are missing from TCRdb's copy, which holds only in-frame ones; the method was immunoSEQ multiplex PCR. The sample carries hundreds of thousands of clones, 73% recorded once. This CDR3 has 13 amino acids. The V gene lost 5 bases and the J gene lost 6 bases, with 11 bases spanning the gap. Looked up from germline, CDR1 is MNHEY and CDR2 is SVGAGI. The receptor's source is a woman between 25 and 40 years old in good health. V usage is TRBV6-5 and J usage is TRBJ1-5; D unclear. Sequenced sample: memory CD4+ T cells sorted from blood. Described subset: CD45RA-negative fraction. The CDR3: CASSITASQPQHF. In nucleotides, the CDR3 is TGTGCCAGCAGTATCACGGCCTCTCAGCCCCAGCATTTT.